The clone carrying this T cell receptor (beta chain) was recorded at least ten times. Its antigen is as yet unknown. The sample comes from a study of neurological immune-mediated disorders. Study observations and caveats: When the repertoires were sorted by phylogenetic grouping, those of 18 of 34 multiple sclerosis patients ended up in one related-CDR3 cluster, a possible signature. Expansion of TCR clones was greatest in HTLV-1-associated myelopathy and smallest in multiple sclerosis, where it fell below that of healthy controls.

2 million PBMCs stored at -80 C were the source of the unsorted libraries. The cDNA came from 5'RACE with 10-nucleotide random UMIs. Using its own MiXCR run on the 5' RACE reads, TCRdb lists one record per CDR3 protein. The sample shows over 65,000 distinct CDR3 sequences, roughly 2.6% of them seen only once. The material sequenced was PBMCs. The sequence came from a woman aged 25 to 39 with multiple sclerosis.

The DNA of the CDR3 is TGTGCCAGCAGTCCCGGGGGCCGTACGGATACGCAGTATTTT. Protein sequence: CASSPGGRTDTQYF. The V gene is TRBV27, the J gene TRBJ2-3, with D possibly being TRBD1 or TRBD2 (6 bases each). There are 14 residues in the CDR3. CDR1 is MNHEY, CDR2 SMNVEV, per germline (reference sequence). The V gene lost 5 bases and the J gene lost 6 bases, with 15 bases spanning the gap.